Below, 15 T cell receptor beta chains from the same sample are listed, as sequenced in a study of T cell responses to AZD1222 COVID-19 vaccine. Using immunoSEQ multiplex PCR, the repertoire was profiled, and TCRdb retains in-frame clones only, with some absent. In the table there are some 120,000 clones, 80% to 90% of which are singletons. The specimen was peripheral blood, collected on day 0 of AZD1222 vaccination. The origin of the receptors is an adult in good health.

This clone has more than one count but fewer than ten. This chain joins TRBV4-1 and TRBJ1-5; TRBD1 might be the D (5 bases). Trimming removed 4 bases at V and 2 bases at J, with 21 bases between. Germline values: CDR1 MGHRA, CDR2 YSYEKL. The CDR3 is 18 amino acids. The DNA of the CDR3 is TGCGCCAGCAGCCGGGCCGGGGGATTGTTAAATGGCAATCAGCCCCAGCATTTT. Its protein product is CASSRAGGLLNGNQPQHF.

CDR3 residues: CASSITGRGRSNQPQHF. The CDR3 coding sequence is TGTGCCAGTAGTATCACGGGCAGGGGTAGGAGCAATCAGCCCCAGCATTTT. The chain uses TRBV19 and TRBJ1-5; possibly TRBD1 for D (6 bases). Trimming took 3 bases from V and 1 from J, leaving 16 bases between them. The CDR3 consists of 17 residues. Germline loops: CDR1 LNHDA, CDR2 SQIVND (reference sequence).

V and J are TRBV5-1 and TRBJ2-7; TRBD1 agrees at 11 bases. The trim removed 4 bases at V and 3 bases at J, leaving 6 bases unmatched. This CDR3 has 15 residues. Germline values: CDR1 SGHRS, CDR2 YFSETQ. The CDR3 here is CASSETGQGVYEQYF. The CDR3 DNA follows: TGCGCCAGCAGCGAAACGGGACAGGGGGTCTACGAGCAGTACTTC.

The chain joins TRBV7-9 to TRBJ2-7, with D uncertain. Per the germline V gene, CDR1 is SEHNR and CDR2 is FQNEAQ (reference sequence). The CDR3 loop spans 12 amino acids. The germline V and J ends were trimmed by 3 bases and 6 bases, with 9 bases remaining between them. This chain's CDR3 is CASSLGPGEQYF. CDR3 sequence (DNA): TGTGCCAGCAGCTTGGGCCCGGGCGAGCAGTACTTC.

The chain couples TRBV6-5 to TRBJ2-7; D is possibly TRBD2 (6 bases). Germline CDR1 MNHEY, CDR2 SVGAGI. Trimming removed 8 bases at V and 0 bases at J, with 14 bases between. This CDR3 is 14 amino acids long. CDR3 in DNA: TGTGCCAGCGAAAGCGGGTCGAGCTCCTACGAGCAGTACTTC. Encoded protein: CASESGSSSYEQYF.

This chain connects TRBV11-2 to TRBJ2-7; 15 nucleotides agree with TRBD2. With 0 bases clipped from V and 3 bases from J, the junction kept 9 bases outside the gene matches. Germline CDR1 reads SGHAT; CDR2 reads FQNNGV. This CDR3 is built from 19 residues. The CDR3 reads CASSLDGGLAGGPLYEQYF. In DNA form, the CDR3 reads TGTGCCAGCAGCTTAGACGGTGGACTAGCGGGAGGGCCCCTCTACGAGCAGTACTTC.

The chain recombines TRBV6-2 or TRBV6-3 with TRBJ2-7; D might be TRBD1 or TRBD2, each matching 5 bases. V was pared by 2 bases and J by 7 bases, with 18 bases between. Germline CDR1 reads MNHEY; CDR2 reads SVGEGT. The CDR3 is 15 residues long. CDR3 amino acids: CASSYSSTGPWEQYF. CDR3 bases: TGTGCCAGCAGTTACAGCAGCACGGGACCTTGGGAGCAGTACTTC.

CDR3 nucleotide sequence: TGTGCCATCAGTGACTCAGGGGGCTCTGGAAACACCATATATTTT. Amino acid sequence: CAISDSGGSGNTIYF. The chain has TRBV10-3 and TRBJ1-3, with TRBD1 matching 7 bases. CDR1 is ENHRY and CDR2 is SYGVKD in the germline V gene. V lost 3 bases to trimming and J lost 0 bases; unmatched junction nucleotides: 2. The CDR3 extends over 15 amino acids.

The CDR3, as DNA: TGCGCCAGCAGGCGCCCGGGCTCAGATACGCAGTATTTT. Translated: CASRRPGSDTQYF. The V call is TRBV5-1, the J call TRBJ2-3; D gene uncertain. CDR1 SGHRS and CDR2 YFSETQ come from the germline V gene. CDR3 length: 13 amino acids. Between the trimmed V and J ends, which lost 5 bases and 4 bases, there was a span of 11 bases.

A single count supports this clone. The chain recombines TRBV10-2 with TRBJ1-4, with 7 nucleotides matching TRBD1. In germline, CDR1 is WSHSY, CDR2 SAAADI. This CDR3 region has 15 residues. J gave up 6 bases and V 3 bases, and 7 bases lay outside the gene matches. For the CDR3, the DNA is TGCGCCAGCAGTGAAGGGACAGTAACCCATGAAAAACTGTTTTTT. This translates into CASSEGTVTHEKLFF.

This chain joins TRBV10-3 and TRBJ2-7; TRBD2 might be the D (6 bases). This CDR3 is 14 amino acids long. V was cut by 0 bases and J by 5 bases, with 11 bases left in between. Germline assignment: CDR1 ENHRY and CDR2 SYGVKD. CDR3 region: CAISESGGADEQYF. Here the CDR3 DNA reads TGTGCCATCAGTGAGTCGGGCGGGGCCGACGAGCAGTACTTC.

This sequence joins TRBV6-5 and TRBJ2-7; 7 bases align to TRBD1. Losses at the gene ends were 8 bases for V and 0 bases for J; bases not matched to a gene: 10. This CDR3 spans 15 amino acids. Germline-derived CDR1 and CDR2 are MNHEY and SVGAGI. CDR3 in DNA: TGTGCCAGCGCCCCAGGGGACAGTAGCTCCTACGAGCAGTACTTC. As protein: CASAPGDSSSYEQYF.

The J gene is TRBJ2-1, the V gene TRBV19, with D unresolved. CDR1 is LNHDA, CDR2 SQIVND, per germline (reference sequence). There are 17 residues in the CDR3. The germline V and J ends were trimmed by 3 bases and 0 bases, with 15 bases remaining between them. The CDR3 DNA follows: TGTGCCAGTAGTATTGAGTCGAACCATCTCTCCTACAATGAGCAGTTCTTC. The encoded protein is CASSIESNHLSYNEQFF.

The chain couples TRBV18 to TRBJ1-3; D call uncertain. This CDR3 region has 17 residues. The ends were cut back, 3 bases at V and 0 bases at J, with 15 bases in the middle. The germline CDR1 and CDR2 sequences are KGHSH and LQKENI. CDR3 protein: CASSPTAQAISGNTIYF. As DNA, the CDR3 is TGTGCCAGCTCACCCACGGCTCAGGCGATCTCTGGAAACACCATATATTTT.

V usage is TRBV9 and J usage is TRBJ2-7; TRBD1 matches at 8 bases. The CDR3 length is 16 residues. The junction had 10 bases not matched to a gene; V was cut back by 0 bases and J by 5 bases. Germline CDR1 SGDLS, CDR2 YYNGEE. The CDR3 is CASSVVSGQAPNEQYF. The CDR3 DNA reads as TGTGCCAGCAGCGTAGTCTCGGGACAGGCCCCCAACGAGCAGTACTTC.